The T cell receptor (beta chain) under discussion was sequenced for a study of radiation and T cells in renal cell carcinoma. Treatment in this sample: treatment-naive control, cytoreductive nephrectomy. Treatment-naive patients without radiation supplied the control tumors at nephrectomy. TCRdb's table, derived via immunoSEQ multiplex PCR, lists solely in-frame clones and lacks some. The sample contains 10,000 to 12,000 clones, nearly 60% of which appear only once. Study-level points and caveats: Irradiated tumors had higher TCR clonality than control tumors. Sampling covered only about 0.96 g of each tumor. Compared with controls, irradiated tumors had more, larger dominant CDR3 motifs.

Notes on this clone: The antigen is unknown.

Sequencing used tumor tissue, obtained from a patient whose treatment was nephrectomy without radiotherapy. This clonotype originated in a man aged 40-55 years with renal cell carcinoma.

CDR3 nucleotide sequence: TGTGCCAGCAGAGCTTCTGGGTCCTACAATGAGCAGTTCTTC. Protein sequence: CASRASGSYNEQFF. The V and J genes are TRBV25-1 and TRBJ2-1; the D is unclear. This CDR3 region has 14 residues. The V end was cut by 6 bases, the J end by 1 base, with 10 bases between. Germline loops: CDR1 MGHDK, CDR2 SYGVNS.